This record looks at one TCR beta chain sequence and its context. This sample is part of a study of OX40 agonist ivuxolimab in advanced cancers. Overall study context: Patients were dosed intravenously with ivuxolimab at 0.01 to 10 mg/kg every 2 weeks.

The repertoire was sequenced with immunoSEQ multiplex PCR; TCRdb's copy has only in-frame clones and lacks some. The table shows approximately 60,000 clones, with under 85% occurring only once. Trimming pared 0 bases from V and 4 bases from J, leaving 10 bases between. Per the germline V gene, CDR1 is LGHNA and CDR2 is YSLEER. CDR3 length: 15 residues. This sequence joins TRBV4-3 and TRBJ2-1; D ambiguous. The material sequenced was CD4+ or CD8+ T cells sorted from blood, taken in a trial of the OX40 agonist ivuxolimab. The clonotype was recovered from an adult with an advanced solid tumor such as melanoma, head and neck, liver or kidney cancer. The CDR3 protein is CASSQDSTSYNEQFF. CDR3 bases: TGCGCCAGCAGCCAAGACAGCACGTCGTACAATGAGCAGTTCTTC.